The text below deals with one T cell receptor (beta chain). What it recognizes is unknown. The V segment lost 3 bases and the J segment 1 base; nucleotides outside the gene matches: 5. The CDR3 is 15 residues long. The germline V gene has CDR1 KGHSH and CDR2 LQKENI. Method: immunoSEQ multiplex PCR; TCRdb's copy keeps in-frame clones and lacks some. The sample lists about 41,000 clones; about nine tenths were seen once. The sample comes from a study of brain T cells in children with intractable seizures. Study-level findings and limits: Pre- and post-surgery blood differed in depth, so pre-surgery absences may be undersampling.

Before surgery, patients took at least one anti-epileptic drug. The chain joins TRBV18 to TRBJ1-1; 7 positions agree with TRBD1. The specimen was peripheral blood, collected at surgery. The clonotype was recovered from a girl aged 2-10 years with tuberous sclerosis and intractable seizures. The CDR3 coding sequence is TGTGCCAGCTCACCCCGGGGGACAGAGAACACTGAAGCTTTCTTT. Translation: CASSPRGTENTEAFF.